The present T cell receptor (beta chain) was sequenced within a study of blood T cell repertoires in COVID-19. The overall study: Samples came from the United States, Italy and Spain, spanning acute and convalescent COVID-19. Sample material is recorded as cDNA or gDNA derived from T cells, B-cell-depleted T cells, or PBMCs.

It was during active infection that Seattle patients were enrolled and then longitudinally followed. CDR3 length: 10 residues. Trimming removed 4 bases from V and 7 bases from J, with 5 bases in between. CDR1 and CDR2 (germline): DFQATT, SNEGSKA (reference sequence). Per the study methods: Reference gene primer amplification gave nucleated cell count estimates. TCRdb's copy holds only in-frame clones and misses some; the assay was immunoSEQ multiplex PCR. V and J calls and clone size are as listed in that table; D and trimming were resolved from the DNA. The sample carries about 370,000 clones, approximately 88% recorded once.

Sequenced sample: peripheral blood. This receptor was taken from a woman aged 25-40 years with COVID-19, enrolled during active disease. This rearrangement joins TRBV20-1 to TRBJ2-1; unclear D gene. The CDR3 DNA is TGCAGTGCTACCCAAAATGAGCAGTTCTTC. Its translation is CSATQNEQFF.